The 21 T cell receptor beta chains presented below share a single source sample, sequenced in a study of T-cell reconstitution after alpha-beta-depleted transplantation in children. The TCRbeta library incorporated unique molecular identifiers. TCRdb independently ran MiXCR on the PCR reads; one entry per CDR3 protein. The data contain fewer than 700,000 distinct CDR3 sequences, 20% to 25% of them seen just once; the ten biggest clones take up about 14%. The sample in question was PBMCs, mostly from graft donor cells, obtained 360 days after TCRalphabeta/CD19-depleted stem cell transplant. The receptors were sampled from a boy under two years old who had a stem cell transplant for acute myeloid leukemia, so the T cells may come from the graft donor.

Ten or more counts support this clonotype. The chain uses TRBV7-9 and TRBJ2-4, with D possibly being TRBD2 (5 bases). With 6 bases removed from V and 6 bases from J, the gap between germline ends came to 21 bases. CDR1 SEHNR and CDR2 FQNEAQ come from the germline V gene (reference sequence). The CDR3 length is 16 residues. CDR3 sequence reads: CASRDLTGLYPNIQYF. The CDR3 nucleotides read TGTGCCAGCAGGGACCTCACTGGACTTTATCCAAACATTCAGTACTTC.

The chain is built from TRBV28 and TRBJ2-4, with D tentatively TRBD1 (6 bases). The CDR3 has 15 amino acids. CDR1 is MDHEN and CDR2 is SYDVKM in the germline V gene. Trimming left V 8 bases short and J 0 bases short, with 14 bases between. CDR3 DNA: TGTGCCAGCTTCTCAGGGGCTTTAGCCAAAAACATTCAGTACTTC. This encodes CASFSGALAKNIQYF.

This chain joins TRBV6-1 and TRBJ1-5, with unresolved D. The CDR3 loop spans 14 amino acids. Trimming removed 6 bases from V and 0 bases from J, with 9 bases in between. The germline V gene encodes CDR1 MNHNS and CDR2 SASEGT. The CDR3 DNA sequence: TGTGCCAGCAGCCGACCCAATAGCAATCAGCCCCAGCATTTT. It codes for CASSRPNSNQPQHF.

The chain employs TRBV28 and TRBJ2-7; a weak D match, TRBD1 (6 bases). Germline-derived CDR1 and CDR2 are MDHEN and SYDVKM. The CDR3 spans 16 residues. V was cut by 4 bases and J by 2 bases, with 18 bases left in between. CDR3: CASSSMGERGTYEQYV. CDR3 bases: TGTGCCAGCAGTTCGATGGGGGAAAGGGGGACCTACGAGCAGTACGTC.

This chain uses TRBV6-5 with TRBJ1-1; D unclear. The CDR3 extends over 15 amino acids. V lost 0 bases and J 4 bases, leaving 12 bases between the germline ends. In germline, CDR1 is MNHEY, CDR2 SVGAGI. CDR3 sequence reads: CASSYSGFTGTEAFF. The DNA for the CDR3 is TGTGCCAGCAGTTACTCCGGTTTTACGGGCACTGAAGCTTTCTTT.

This rearrangement joins TRBV6-5 to TRBJ2-7, with a possible D match to TRBD1 (6 bases). This CDR3 comprises 14 residues. Trimming left V 2 bases short and J 2 bases short, with 10 bases between. Per germline, CDR1 MNHEY and CDR2 SVGAGI. The CDR3 protein is CASSYAGTPYEQYF. The CDR3 DNA sequence: TGTGCCAGCAGTTACGCCGGGACACCCTACGAGCAGTACTTC.

The V call is TRBV5-1, the J call TRBJ2-3; 8 bases fit TRBD2. CDR3 size: 16 residues. The germline V gene encodes CDR1 SGHRS and CDR2 YFSETQ. V lost 4 bases and J lost 0; bases outside the gene matches: 7. In DNA, the CDR3 is TGCGCCAGCAGCCCAGCGGGGGCGCCTAGCACAGATACGCAGTATTTT. This codes for CASSPAGAPSTDTQYF.

This clonotype was detected a few times. The chain joins TRBV20-1 to TRBJ2-1; D call uncertain. Germline V gives CDR1 DFQATT, CDR2 SNEGSKA (reference sequence). This CDR3 spans 12 amino acids. Trimming pared 2 bases from V and 4 bases from J, leaving 6 bases between. As DNA, the CDR3 is TGCAGTGCTAGATTCAGTTACAATGAGCAGTTCTTC. It translates to CSARFSYNEQFF.

V gene TRBV20-1 combines with J gene TRBJ2-3, with TRBD1 matching over 7 bases. V trimming: 1 base; J trimming: 3 bases; junction bases outside the gene matches: 4. From germline, CDR1 is DFQATT and CDR2 SNEGSKA (reference sequence). The CDR3 is 14 residues long. CDR3 coding DNA: TGCAGTGCTAGAGTATTACAGGGGACAGATACGCAGTATTTT. Protein sequence: CSARVLQGTDTQYF.

This clonotype was seen at least ten times. The rearrangement links TRBV29-1 to TRBJ1-4; tentatively, D is TRBD1 (5 bases). Trimming took off 6 bases at V and 8 bases at J, with 16 bases between the two ends. Germline lookup yields CDR1 SQVTM and CDR2 ANQGSEA. This CDR3 spans 13 amino acids. The CDR3 sequence is CSVRQGAEEKLFF. The DNA of the CDR3 is TGCAGCGTCCGTCAGGGAGCGGAGGAAAAACTGTTTTTT.

This clonotype was seen ten or more times. The gene calls are TRBV30 and TRBJ2-1; TRBD2 matches at 8 bases. Germline V gives CDR1 GTSNPN, CDR2 SVGIG (reference sequence). The CDR3 has 11 residues. The V segment lost 2 bases and the J segment 12 bases; nucleotides outside the gene matches: 3. The CDR3 is CAWSILAGQFF. DNA of the CDR3: TGTGCCTGGAGTATCCTAGCGGGGCAGTTCTTC.

In this sample, this clonotype turned up many times. The chain employs TRBV29-1 and TRBJ1-5; TRBD1 might be the D (5 bases). Germline loops: CDR1 SQVTM, CDR2 ANQGSEA. The germline V and J ends were trimmed by 0 bases and 0 bases, with 9 bases remaining between them. The CDR3 covers 15 residues. DNA for the CDR3: TGCAGCGTTGAAGATCTCAGGGATAGCAATCAGCCCCAGCATTTT. It yields the protein CSVEDLRDSNQPQHF.

This clonotype has at least ten counts. The chain is built from TRBV6-1 and TRBJ1-1, with a tentative D call TRBD1 (5 bases). Trimming removed 7 bases from V and 11 bases from J, with 14 bases in between. Germline CDR1 is MNHNS and CDR2 is SASEGT. The CDR3 length is 11 residues. CDR3 DNA: TGTGCCAGCAAGGGACGCGGAGGGGCTTTCTTT. Its translation: CASKGRGGAFF.

This clonotype was observed at least ten times. The chain has TRBV7-9 and TRBJ2-1; TRBD1 is a possible D gene (5 bases). V was clipped by 3 bases and J by 4 bases, with 7 bases between them. The CDR3 is made up of 13 amino acids. Germline CDR1 SEHNR, CDR2 FQNEAQ (reference sequence). The CDR3 DNA follows: TGTGCCAGCAGCTTGAAGGGGTACAATGAGCAGTTCTTC. Its protein is CASSLKGYNEQFF.

This clonotype has just a few counts. This chain links TRBV12-3 or TRBV12-4 with TRBJ2-5, with D unresolved. This CDR3 is built from 14 residues. V lost 6 bases and J lost 2, with 13 bases in between. The CDR3 region has the DNA TGTGCCAGCAGCAGTTACGGTTCGCAAGAGACCCAGTACTTC. Translating it yields CASSSYGSQETQYF.

This clonotype was seen many times. J is TRBJ2-7 and V is TRBV27; 10 nucleotides agree with TRBD2. The junction had 14 bases not matched to a gene; V was cut back by 0 bases and J by 3 bases. From germline, CDR1 is MNHEY and CDR2 SMNVEV (reference sequence). CDR3 length: 19 amino acids. The CDR3 DNA follows: TGTGCCAGCAGTTTATCGACCAGCGGGGGGGCCAACCTCCTCTACGAGCAGTACTTC. Encoded protein: CASSLSTSGGANLLYEQYF.

The chain recombines TRBV6-5 with TRBJ2-3; 12 bases are a match to TRBD1. The germline CDR1 and CDR2 sequences are MNHEY and SVGAGI. The ends lost 0 bases at V and 3 bases at J; junction bases unmatched: 4. This CDR3 is built from 17 residues. The DNA of the CDR3 is TGTGCCAGCAGTTACTCGGGACAGGGGGCTCAGACAGATACGCAGTATTTT. This codes for CASSYSGQGAQTDTQYF.

The J gene is TRBJ2-3, the V gene TRBV29-1; 13 bases line up with TRBD2. V dropped 6 bases and J dropped 13; count of bases not matched to a gene: 16. The CDR3 sequence is 15 residues long. CDR1 and CDR2 (germline): SQVTM, ANQGSEA. The CDR3 spells CSVEKPGLAGLREYF. In DNA form, the CDR3 reads TGCAGCGTGGAGAAGCCGGGACTAGCGGGGCTCCGGGAGTATTTT.

This clonotype was seen at least ten times. For the CDR3, the DNA is TGCAGTGCTAGGTTAGGGGGAAGAGCTTTCTTT. This sequence encodes CSARLGGRAFF. The chain carries TRBV20-1 and TRBJ1-1; D might be TRBD1 (6 bases). Trimming shortened V by 3 bases and J by 10 bases, and 12 bases separated the two germline ends. CDR1 and CDR2 (germline): DFQATT, SNEGSKA (reference sequence). The CDR3 is 11 residues long.

This clonotype was picked up many times. The gene calls are TRBV5-1 and TRBJ1-2, with a weak D call TRBD1 (5 bases). CDR3 length: 15 amino acids. Per germline, CDR1 SGHRS and CDR2 YFSETQ. V lost 5 bases and J lost 5, with 19 bases in between. The DNA of the CDR3 is TGCGCCAGCAGGTCGTCAGGGAGCGTTTGGTATGGCTACACCTTC. Protein: CASRSSGSVWYGYTF.

This clonotype was seen many times. J is TRBJ2-1 and V is TRBV5-1; 9 bases are a match to TRBD1. There are 15 residues in the CDR3. CDR1 and CDR2 from the germline V gene are SGHRS and YFSETQ. The V gene end was trimmed by 3 bases and the J gene end by 3 bases; junction bases not matched to a gene: 4. The CDR3 DNA sequence: TGCGCCAGCAGCTCGGGACAGGGAATCTACAATGAGCAGTTCTTC. Amino acids: CASSSGQGIYNEQFF.